The clone carrying this TCR beta chain has at least ten counts. Using its own MiXCR run on the 5' RACE reads, TCRdb lists one record per CDR3 protein. Of about 790,000 distinct CDR3 sequences in the sample, 15% to 20% were seen once. These data originate in a study of identical twins. The CDR3 has 11 amino acids. V lost 7 bases and J 6 bases, leaving 10 bases between the germline ends. In addition, the sample was reused for a study of T cells expressing NK-cell markers.

This chain uses TRBV12-3 or TRBV12-4 with TRBJ2-7; D is undetermined. The specimen sequenced was PBMCs. The receptor was derived from a woman aged 18-29 years in good health. Written as DNA, the CDR3 is TGTGCCAGCACCCTACAAGGCGAGCAGTACTTC. Protein sequence: CASTLQGEQYF.